The clone carrying this T cell receptor (beta chain) was detected ten times or more. The sample belongs to a study of T-cell reconstitution after alpha-beta-depleted transplantation in children. The CDR3 extends over 15 amino acids. Between the trimmed V and J ends, which lost 5 bases and 0 bases, there was a span of 11 bases. As it was prepared, the TCRbeta library received unique molecular identifiers. TCRdb fed the PCR reads into MiXCR, producing one record per CDR3 protein. The profile shows some 440,000 distinct CDR3 sequences, around 16% of them singletons. This receptor was obtained from a boy in the first two years of life who had a stem cell transplant for Wiskott-Aldrich syndrome, so the T cells may come from the graft donor. The material sequenced was PBMCs, mostly from graft donor cells, taken 360 days after TCRalphabeta/CD19-depleted stem cell transplant. V usage is TRBV12-3 or TRBV12-4 and J usage is TRBJ2-1; D gene ambiguous. The CDR3 sequence is CASSPRASSYNEQFF. CDR3 sequence (DNA): TGTGCCAGCAGTCCTAGGGCAAGCTCCTACAATGAGCAGTTCTTC.